This T cell receptor beta chain is drawn from a study of T cell repertoires in cytomegalovirus infection. This clonotype was observed a few times. Its antigen is unknown. Using its own MiXCR run on the reads, TCRdb lists one record per CDR3 protein. There are 830,000 or so distinct CDR3 sequences in the sample; less than 35% occur only once, and around 12% lies in the top ten. Germline CDR1 and CDR2: MNHEY and SMNVEV (reference sequence). The CDR3 sequence is 13 residues long. V lost 4 bases and J 2 bases, leaving 9 bases between the germline ends. This clonotype originated in a human donor in good health (CMV status not recorded). Some clones in this sample may be carry-over from other donors' samples. The chain recombines TRBV27 with TRBJ2-7; D unresolved. The sequences come from cultured CD8+ T cells from PBMCs, collected from culture after CMV antigen stimulation. CDR3 protein: CASSSLGTYEQYF. The CDR3 DNA is TGTGCCAGCAGTTCCCTTGGGACCTACGAGCAGTACTTC.